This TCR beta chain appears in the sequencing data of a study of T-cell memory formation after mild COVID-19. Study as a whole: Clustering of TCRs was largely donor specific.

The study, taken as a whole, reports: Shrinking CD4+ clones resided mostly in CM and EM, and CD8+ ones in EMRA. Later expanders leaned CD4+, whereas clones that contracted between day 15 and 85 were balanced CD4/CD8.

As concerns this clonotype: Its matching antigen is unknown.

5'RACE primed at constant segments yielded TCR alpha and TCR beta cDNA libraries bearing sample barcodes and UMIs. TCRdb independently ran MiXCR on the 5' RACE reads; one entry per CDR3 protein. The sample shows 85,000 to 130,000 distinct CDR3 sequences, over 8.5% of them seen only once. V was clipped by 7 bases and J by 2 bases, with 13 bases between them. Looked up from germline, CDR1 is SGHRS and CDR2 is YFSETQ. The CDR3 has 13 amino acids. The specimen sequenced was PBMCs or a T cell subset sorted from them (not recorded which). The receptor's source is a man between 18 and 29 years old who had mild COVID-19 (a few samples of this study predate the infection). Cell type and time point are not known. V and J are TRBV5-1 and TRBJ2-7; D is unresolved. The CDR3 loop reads CASAGEGPYEQYF. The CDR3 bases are TGCGCCAGCGCAGGTGAAGGGCCCTACGAGCAGTACTTC. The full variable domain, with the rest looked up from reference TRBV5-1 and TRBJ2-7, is KAGVTQTPRYLIKTRGQQVTLSCSPISGHRSVSWYQQTPGQGLQFLFEYFSETQRNKGNFPGRFSGRQFSNSRSEMNVSTLELGDSALYLCASAGEGPYEQYFGPGTRLTVT.